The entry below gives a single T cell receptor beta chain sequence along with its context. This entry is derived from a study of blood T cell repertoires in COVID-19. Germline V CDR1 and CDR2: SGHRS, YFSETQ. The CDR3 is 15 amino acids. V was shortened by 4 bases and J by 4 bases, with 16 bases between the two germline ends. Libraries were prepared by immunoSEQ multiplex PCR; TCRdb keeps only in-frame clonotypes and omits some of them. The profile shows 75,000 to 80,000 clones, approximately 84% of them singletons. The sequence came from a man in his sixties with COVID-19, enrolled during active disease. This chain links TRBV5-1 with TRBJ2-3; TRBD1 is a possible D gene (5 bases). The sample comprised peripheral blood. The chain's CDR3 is CASSGDSNIADTQYF. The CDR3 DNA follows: TGCGCCAGCAGCGGAGACAGTAACATCGCAGATACGCAGTATTTT.